This TCR beta chain comes out of a study of OX40 agonist ivuxolimab in advanced cancers. At the level of the study: Antecedent anti-PD-1, anti-PD-L1 or anti-CTLA-4 therapy was permissible, with roughly 36% having received some. The study's findings and limits: Average numbers of expanded clones were greater in CD8+ T cells than in CD4+. Circulating CD4+ and CD8+ T cells showed clonal expansion by week 6 at 0.1 to 3.0 mg/kg.

Blood samples were obtained at baseline, cycle 4 day 1, and cycle 7 day 1. Germline CDR1 is MNHNS and CDR2 is SASEGT. After removal of 4 bases from V and 8 bases from J, the junction contained 6 bases not matched to a gene. CDR3 length: 14 amino acids. This clone was counted a single time. Its antigen is not identified. Data came from immunoSEQ multiplex PCR; TCRdb stores just in-frame clones and leaves some out. The top ten clones hold just over 0.55% of a sample with more than 65,000 clones, approximately 88% of them seen once. This chain joins TRBV6-1 and TRBJ1-4; TRBD1 aligns across 8 bases. The sample was CD4+ or CD8+ T cells sorted from blood, taken in a trial of the OX40 agonist ivuxolimab. The receptor was isolated from an adult with an advanced solid tumor such as melanoma, head and neck, liver or kidney cancer. CDR3 loop: CASSAQGGREKLFF. In DNA form, the CDR3 reads TGTGCCAGCAGTGCACAGGGGGGCAGGGAAAAACTGTTTTTT.